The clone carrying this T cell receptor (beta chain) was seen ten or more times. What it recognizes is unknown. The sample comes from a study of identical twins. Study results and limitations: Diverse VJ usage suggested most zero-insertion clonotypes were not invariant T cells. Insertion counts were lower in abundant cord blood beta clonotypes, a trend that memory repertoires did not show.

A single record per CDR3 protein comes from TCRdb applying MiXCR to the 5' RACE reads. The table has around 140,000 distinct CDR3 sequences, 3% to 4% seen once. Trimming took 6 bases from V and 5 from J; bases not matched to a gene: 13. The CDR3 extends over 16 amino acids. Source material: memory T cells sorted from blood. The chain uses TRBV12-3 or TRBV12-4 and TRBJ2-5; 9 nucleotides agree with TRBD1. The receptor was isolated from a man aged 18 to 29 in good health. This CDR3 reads CASRRTGEGLGETQYF. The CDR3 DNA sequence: TGTGCCAGCAGAAGGACAGGGGAGGGCCTTGGGGAGACCCAGTACTTC.